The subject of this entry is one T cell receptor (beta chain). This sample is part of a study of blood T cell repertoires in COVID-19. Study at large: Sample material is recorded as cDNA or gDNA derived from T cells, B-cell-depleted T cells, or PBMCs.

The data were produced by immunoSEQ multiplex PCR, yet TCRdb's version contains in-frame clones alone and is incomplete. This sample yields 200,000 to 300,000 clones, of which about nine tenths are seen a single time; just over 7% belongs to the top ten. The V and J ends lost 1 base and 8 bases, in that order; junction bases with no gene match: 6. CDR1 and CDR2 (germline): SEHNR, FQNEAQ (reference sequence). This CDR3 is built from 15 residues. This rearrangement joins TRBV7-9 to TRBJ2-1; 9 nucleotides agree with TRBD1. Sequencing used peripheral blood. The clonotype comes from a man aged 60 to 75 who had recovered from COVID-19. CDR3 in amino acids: CASSLVQGALDEQFF. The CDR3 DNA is TGTGCCAGCAGCTTAGTACAGGGGGCTCTCGATGAGCAGTTCTTC.